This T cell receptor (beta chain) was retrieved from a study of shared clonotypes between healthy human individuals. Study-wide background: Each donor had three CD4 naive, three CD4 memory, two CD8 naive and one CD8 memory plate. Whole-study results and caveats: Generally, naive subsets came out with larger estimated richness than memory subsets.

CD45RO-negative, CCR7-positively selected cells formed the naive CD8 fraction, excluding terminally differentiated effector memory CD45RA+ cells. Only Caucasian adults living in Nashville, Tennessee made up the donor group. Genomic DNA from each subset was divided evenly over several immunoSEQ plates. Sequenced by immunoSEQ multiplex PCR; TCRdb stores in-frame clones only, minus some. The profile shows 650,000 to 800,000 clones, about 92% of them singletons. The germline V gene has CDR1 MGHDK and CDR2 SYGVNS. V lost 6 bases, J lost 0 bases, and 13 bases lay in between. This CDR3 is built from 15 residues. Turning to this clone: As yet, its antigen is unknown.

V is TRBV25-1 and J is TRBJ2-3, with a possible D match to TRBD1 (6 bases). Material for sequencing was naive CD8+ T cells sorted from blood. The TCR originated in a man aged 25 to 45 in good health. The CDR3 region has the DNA TGTGCCAGCAGCATGGGGGCTCGTAGCACAGATACGCAGTATTTT. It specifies CASSMGARSTDTQYF.